The T cell receptor beta chain under discussion was sequenced for a study of blood T cell repertoires in COVID-19. On the study more broadly: There were acute and convalescent COVID-19 samples, and they came from the United States, Italy and Spain.

In the original analysis: Using reference gene primer amplification, nucleated cell counts were estimated. Libraries were prepared by immunoSEQ multiplex PCR; TCRdb keeps only in-frame clonotypes and omits some of them. D and trimming were read from the DNA, whereas the V and J calls and clone size are those reported in that table. The data hold roughly 280,000 clones, with over 75% observed a single time. CDR1 is SNHLY, CDR2 FYNNEI, per germline. CDR3 size: 13 residues. Trimming pared 4 bases from V and 7 bases from J, leaving 13 bases between. The sequenced sample consisted of peripheral blood. This rearrangement joins TRBV2 to TRBJ1-2; possible D gene TRBD1, 5 bases. This receptor was identified in a woman in her sixties or seventies with acute or convalescent COVID-19. CDR3 in DNA: TGTGCCAGCAGTGTTATACAGGTATCTGGCTACACCTTC. The encoded protein is CASSVIQVSGYTF.